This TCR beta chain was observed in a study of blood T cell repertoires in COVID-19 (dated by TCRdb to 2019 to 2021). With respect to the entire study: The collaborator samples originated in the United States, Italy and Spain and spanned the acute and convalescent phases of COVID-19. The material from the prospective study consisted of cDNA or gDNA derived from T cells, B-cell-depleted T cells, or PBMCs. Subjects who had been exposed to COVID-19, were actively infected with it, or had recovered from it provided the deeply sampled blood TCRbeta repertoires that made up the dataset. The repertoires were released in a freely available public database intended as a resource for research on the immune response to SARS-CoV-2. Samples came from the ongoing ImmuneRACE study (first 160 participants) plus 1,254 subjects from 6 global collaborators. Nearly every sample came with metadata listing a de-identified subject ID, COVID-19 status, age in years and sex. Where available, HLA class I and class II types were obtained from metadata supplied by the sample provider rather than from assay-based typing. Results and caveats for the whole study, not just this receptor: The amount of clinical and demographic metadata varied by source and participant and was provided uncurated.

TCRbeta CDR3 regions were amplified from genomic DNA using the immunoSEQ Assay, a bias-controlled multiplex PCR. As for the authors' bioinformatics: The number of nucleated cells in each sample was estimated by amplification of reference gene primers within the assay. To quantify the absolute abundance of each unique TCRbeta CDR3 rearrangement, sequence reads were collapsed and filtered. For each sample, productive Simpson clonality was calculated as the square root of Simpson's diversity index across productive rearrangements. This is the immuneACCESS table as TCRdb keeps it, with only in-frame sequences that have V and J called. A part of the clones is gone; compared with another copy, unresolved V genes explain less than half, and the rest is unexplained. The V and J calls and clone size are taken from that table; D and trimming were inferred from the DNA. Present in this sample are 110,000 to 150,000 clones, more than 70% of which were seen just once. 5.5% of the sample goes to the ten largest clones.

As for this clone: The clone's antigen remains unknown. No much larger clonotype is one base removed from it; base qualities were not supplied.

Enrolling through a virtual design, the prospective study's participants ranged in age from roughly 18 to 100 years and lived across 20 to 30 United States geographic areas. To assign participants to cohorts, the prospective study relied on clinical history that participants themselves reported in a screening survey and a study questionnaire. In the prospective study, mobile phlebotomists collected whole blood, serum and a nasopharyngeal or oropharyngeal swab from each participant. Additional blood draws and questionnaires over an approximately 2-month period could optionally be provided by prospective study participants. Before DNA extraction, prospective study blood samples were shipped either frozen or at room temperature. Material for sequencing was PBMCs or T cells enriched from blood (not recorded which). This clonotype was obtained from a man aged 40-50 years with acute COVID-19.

The DNA sequence is given as TGTGCCAGCAGCTTGATAGCGGGGTTGTACAATGAGCAGTTCTTC. Translated, it reads CASSLIAGLYNEQFF. The chain links TRBV7-2 with TRBJ2-1, and TRBD2 matches 8 of the central bases. CDR3 length: 15 amino acids, cysteine to phenylalanine. The retained sequence is limited to the CDR3, 45 bases, with the frame set at the first base. V trim: 3 bases; J trim: 4 bases; unmatched bases: 5. The germline V gene gives CDR1 as SGHTA and CDR2 as FQGNSA.